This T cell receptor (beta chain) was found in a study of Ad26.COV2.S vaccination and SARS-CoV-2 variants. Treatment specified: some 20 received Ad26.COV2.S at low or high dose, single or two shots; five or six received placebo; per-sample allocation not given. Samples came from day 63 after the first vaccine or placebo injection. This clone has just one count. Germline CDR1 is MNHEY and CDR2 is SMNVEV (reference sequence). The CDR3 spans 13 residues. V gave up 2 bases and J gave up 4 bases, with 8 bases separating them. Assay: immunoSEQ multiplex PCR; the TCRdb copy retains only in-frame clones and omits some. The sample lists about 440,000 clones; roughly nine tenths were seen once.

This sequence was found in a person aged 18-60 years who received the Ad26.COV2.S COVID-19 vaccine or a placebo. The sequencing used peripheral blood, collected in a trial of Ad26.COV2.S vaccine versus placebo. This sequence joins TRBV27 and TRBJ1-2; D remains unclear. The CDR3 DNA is TGTGCCAGCAGTTTAGGGGTCAGCTATGGCTACACCTTC. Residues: CASSLGVSYGYTF.